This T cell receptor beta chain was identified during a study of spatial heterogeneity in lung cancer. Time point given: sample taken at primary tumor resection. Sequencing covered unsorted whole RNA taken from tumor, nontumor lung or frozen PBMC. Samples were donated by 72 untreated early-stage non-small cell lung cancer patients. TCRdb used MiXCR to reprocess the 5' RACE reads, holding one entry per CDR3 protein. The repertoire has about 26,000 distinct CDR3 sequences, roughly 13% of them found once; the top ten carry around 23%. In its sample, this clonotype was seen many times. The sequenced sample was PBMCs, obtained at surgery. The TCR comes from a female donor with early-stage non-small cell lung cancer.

CDR3 nucleotide sequence: TGTGCCAGCAGCCCCCGTATAGCGCTCGGGCCCAGCACAGATACGCAGTATTTT. It is translated as CASSPRIALGPSTDTQYF. The chain has TRBV13 and TRBJ2-3, with D perhaps matching TRBD2 (5 bases). This CDR3 has 18 amino acids. Germline CDR1 is PRHDT and CDR2 is FYEKMQ (reference sequence). The V gene lost 5 bases and the J gene lost 0 bases, with 21 bases spanning the gap.